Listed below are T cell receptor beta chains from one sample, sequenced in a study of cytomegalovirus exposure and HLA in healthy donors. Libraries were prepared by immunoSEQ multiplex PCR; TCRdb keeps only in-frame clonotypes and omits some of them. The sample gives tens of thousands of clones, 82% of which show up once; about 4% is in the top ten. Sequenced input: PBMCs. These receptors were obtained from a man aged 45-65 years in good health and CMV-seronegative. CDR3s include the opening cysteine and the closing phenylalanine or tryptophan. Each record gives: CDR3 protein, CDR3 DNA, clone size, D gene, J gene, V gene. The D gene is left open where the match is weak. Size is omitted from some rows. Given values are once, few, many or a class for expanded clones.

CASSIDGDYEQYF | TGTGCCAGTAGTATAGACGGGGACTACGAGCAGTACTTC | . | . | TRBJ2-7 | TRBV19
CASSSGRDSSTDTQYF | TGCGCCAGCAGCTCCGGGAGGGACTCGAGCACAGATACGCAGTATTTT | once | TRBD2 | TRBJ2-3 | TRBV5-1
CSVRAGTGDYGYTF | TGCAGCGTGCGGGCCGGGACAGGGGACTATGGCTACACCTTC | . | TRBD1 | TRBJ1-2 | TRBV29-1
CASSSRGADTDTQYF | TGTGCCAGCAGTTCCCGGGGGGCGGACACAGATACGCAGTATTTT | . | . | TRBJ2-3 | TRBV2
CASSADGSSGNTIYF | TGTGCCAGCAGCGCCGACGGGTCCTCTGGAAACACCATATATTTT | . | . | TRBJ1-3 | TRBV2
CASSPTRGARQEKLFF | TGTGCCAGCAGCCCAACCCGGGGGGCGCGACAGGAAAAACTGTTTTTT | . | . | TRBJ1-4 | TRBV28
CASPGLATFVRYNEQFF | TGTGCCAGCCCGGGACTAGCCACCTTTGTACGCTACAATGAGCAGTTCTTC | . | TRBD2 | TRBJ2-1 | TRBV5-8
CASSLTRGLAGGQYF | TGTGCCAGCAGTTTAACCCGGGGACTAGCGGGAGGGCAGTACTTC | once | TRBD2 | TRBJ2-7 | TRBV28
CASSQGQGGEKLFF | TGTGCCAGCAGTCAAGGACAGGGGGGTGAAAAACTGTTTTTT | few | TRBD1 | TRBJ1-4 | TRBV6-1
CASSVPPLADCPYEQYF | TGTGCCAGCAGCGTACCCCCTCTAGCGGACTGCCCCTACGAGCAGTACTTC | . | TRBD2 | TRBJ2-7 | TRBV9
CASSLGLAENEQFF | TGCGCCAGCAGCTTGGGACTAGCGGAAAATGAGCAGTTCTTC | once | TRBD2 | TRBJ2-1 | TRBV5-1
CASTLGTGFSTDTQYF | TGTGCCAGTACCCTCGGGACAGGGTTTAGCACAGATACGCAGTATTTT | . | TRBD1 | TRBJ2-3 | TRBV19
CASSPRGGTGLGDTQYF | TGTGCCAGCAGCCCCCGGGGTGGGACAGGGCTCGGGGATACGCAGTATTTT | . | TRBD1 | TRBJ2-3 | TRBV9
CASREGYSREAFF | TGTGCCAGCCGGGAGGGGTACAGCCGTGAAGCTTTCTTT | . | . | TRBJ1-1 | TRBV7-2
CASSNGQGAREQYF | TGTGCCAGTAGTAATGGACAGGGGGCAAGAGAGCAGTACTTC | . | TRBD1 | TRBJ2-7 | TRBV19
CASSAGGSLSSNVLTF | TGTGCCAGCAGCGCGGGAGGGAGTCTGTCGTCCAACGTCCTGACTTTC | . | TRBD2 | TRBJ2-6 | TRBV9
CASSYYLAGGGELFF | TGTGCCAGCAGTTACTACCTAGCGGGAGGCGGGGAGCTGTTTTTT | few | TRBD2 | TRBJ2-2 | TRBV6-5
CASSEREAHYNEQFF | TGTGCCAGCAGCGAGCGGGAGGCTCACTACAATGAGCAGTTCTTC | . | TRBD2 | TRBJ2-1 | TRBV2
CASTSGETQYF | TGTGCCAGTACCTCAGGAGAGACCCAGTACTTC | . | . | TRBJ2-5 | TRBV19
CASSLGGGQQETQYF | TGTGCCAGCAGCTTGGGAGGGGGACAGCAAGAGACCCAGTACTTC | few | TRBD1 | TRBJ2-5 | TRBV5-4
CASSPPTVPHNEQFF | TGTGCCAGCTCACCGCCCACGGTCCCCCACAATGAGCAGTTCTTC | . | . | TRBJ2-1 | TRBV18
CASSYSRAGEQYF | TGTGCCAGCAGTTACTCGAGGGCGGGCGAGCAGTACTTC | . | . | TRBJ2-7 | TRBV6-6
CASRMTGENTEAFF | TGTGCCTCGAGAATGACAGGGGAAAACACTGAAGCTTTCTTT | . | TRBD1 | TRBJ1-1 | TRBV11-2
CSVEGRVVGYTF | TGCAGCGTTGAGGGCAGGGTGGTGGGCTACACCTTC | . | . | TRBJ1-2 | TRBV29-1
CASSYLSDRAYGYTF | TGTGCCAGCAGTTACTTATCGGACAGGGCGTATGGCTACACCTTC | few | TRBD1 | TRBJ1-2 | TRBV6-5
CSAEDSHNEQFF | TGCAGCGCCGAGGACAGCCACAATGAGCAGTTCTTC | . | . | TRBJ2-1 | TRBV29-1
CASSLHSGIPNTGELFF | TGTGCCAGCAGCCTTCATTCCGGGATCCCGAACACCGGGGAGCTGTTTTTT | once | . | TRBJ2-2 | TRBV28
CASSTGLAGGADTQYF | TGTGCCAGCAGCACGGGACTAGCGGGAGGCGCAGATACGCAGTATTTT | . | TRBD2 | TRBJ2-3 | TRBV7-3
CASSTPGTQNQPQHF | TGTGCCAGTAGTACTCCCGGGACACAGAATCAGCCCCAGCATTTT | . | . | TRBJ1-5 | TRBV19
CASSDEVYQPQHF | TGTGCCAGCAGCGACGAGGTGTATCAGCCCCAGCATTTT | . | . | TRBJ1-5 | TRBV6-1
CASSQDTGAEQYF | TGTGCCAGCAGCCAAGATACAGGGGCCGAGCAGTACTTC | . | TRBD1 | TRBJ2-7 | TRBV4-2
CASSEQLHGELFF | TGTGCCAGCAGTGAGCAGTTACACGGGGAGCTGTTTTTT | . | . | TRBJ2-2 | TRBV6-1
CASSLGQVQRNEQFF | TGTGCCAGCAGTCTTGGACAGGTCCAGAGGAATGAGCAGTTCTTC | few | TRBD1 | TRBJ2-1 | TRBV6-5
CSVAVRTSTYEQYF | TGCAGCGTCGCCGTCCGAACTAGTACTTACGAGCAGTACTTC | . | . | TRBJ2-7 | TRBV29-1
CASSPEVDEKLFF | TGTGCCAGCTCACCAGAGGTGGATGAAAAACTGTTTTTT | . | . | TRBJ1-4 | TRBV18
CASSRWDSLNYGYTF | TGTGCCAGTAGTCGATGGGACAGTTTGAACTATGGCTACACCTTC | . | TRBD1 | TRBJ1-2 | TRBV19
CASWSRGSYNEQFF | TGTGCCAGCTGGTCCCGCGGGTCCTACAATGAGCAGTTCTTC | . | . | TRBJ2-1 | TRBV28
CASSVAGTGELFF | TGTGCCAGCAGCGTAGCGGGCACCGGGGAGCTGTTTTTT | . | . | TRBJ2-2 | TRBV9
CASSLGLHNEQFF | TGTGCCAGCAGCTTGGGACTTCACAATGAGCAGTTCTTC | . | . | TRBJ2-1 | TRBV7-2
CASSWDGGNTEAFF | TGCGCCAGCAGCTGGGACGGGGGGAACACTGAAGCTTTCTTT | . | . | TRBJ1-1 | TRBV5-1
CASSLDRQETQYF | TGCGCCAGCAGCTTGGACAGGCAAGAGACCCAGTACTTC | . | . | TRBJ2-5 | TRBV5-1
CASSYYRGTEAFF | TGTGCCAGCAGCTACTACAGGGGCACTGAAGCTTTCTTT | once | TRBD1 | TRBJ1-1 | TRBV11-1
CASRAGRTGETQYF | TGTGCCAGCAGGGCGGGGCGAACGGGCGAGACCCAGTACTTC | once | . | TRBJ2-5 | TRBV5-8
CASSVEKAGTQYF | TGTGCCAGCAGCGTAGAAAAGGCGGGGACCCAGTACTTC | . | . | TRBJ2-5 | TRBV9
CVGRARGCVPYEQYF | TGTGTGGGACGGGCCCGGGGGTGTGTCCCCTACGAGCAGTACTTC | . | . | TRBJ2-7 | TRBV7-3
CASSLREIRDEQFF | TGTGCCAGCAGTCTGCGGGAGATTAGGGATGAGCAGTTCTTC | . | TRBD2 | TRBJ2-1 | TRBV6-1
CASSWGFRTGSDGGYTF | TGTGCCAGCAGCTGGGGATTCCGGACGGGGAGTGATGGTGGCTACACCTTC | few | . | TRBJ1-2 | TRBV5-6
CASSPGPGERNTEAFF | TGTGCCAGCAGCCCAGGGCCGGGGGAAAGGAACACTGAAGCTTTCTTT | . | . | TRBJ1-1 | TRBV27
CASSFTDEQFF | TGTGCCAGCAGCTTTACAGATGAGCAGTTCTTC | . | . | TRBJ2-1 | TRBV5-4
CASSVAPSSYNEQFF | TGTGCCAGCAGCGTAGCGCCGAGCTCCTACAATGAGCAGTTCTTC | . | . | TRBJ2-1 | TRBV9
CASSGTDNQPQHF | TGTGCCAGCAGTGGGACAGACAATCAGCCCCAGCATTTT | . | . | TRBJ1-5 | TRBV6-1
CASSVSGSAYNEQFF | TGTGCCAGCAGTGTTAGCGGGAGCGCGTACAATGAGCAGTTCTTC | . | TRBD2 | TRBJ2-1 | TRBV27
CASSSLAELYNEQFF | TGTGCCAGCAGTTCCCTAGCAGAACTCTACAATGAGCAGTTCTTC | . | . | TRBJ2-1 | TRBV2
CASSQMSGSYSYEQYF | TGTGCCAGCTCACAGATGAGCGGGTCCTACTCCTACGAGCAGTACTTC | . | . | TRBJ2-7 | TRBV18
CASRAGVSSYNEQFF | TGTGCCAGTAGGGCAGGTGTGAGCTCCTACAATGAGCAGTTCTTC | . | . | TRBJ2-1 | TRBV19
CASLTGAALQGTDTQYF | TGTGCCAGTCTGACAGGGGCGGCGCTCCAAGGTACAGATACGCAGTATTTT | once | TRBD1 | TRBJ2-3 | TRBV28
CASSPGLAGAYEQYF | TGTGCCAGCAGCCCAGGACTAGCGGGGGCCTACGAGCAGTACTTC | . | TRBD2 | TRBJ2-7 | TRBV9
CASSLAAGGSTEAFF | TGCGCCAGCAGCTTGGCCGCAGGAGGGAGCACTGAAGCTTTCTTT | . | . | TRBJ1-1 | TRBV5-1
CASSLSLAGGNEQFF | TGCGCCAGCAGCTTGAGTCTAGCGGGAGGCAATGAGCAGTTCTTC | . | TRBD2 | TRBJ2-1 | TRBV5-1